This TCR beta chain emerged from a study of OX40 agonist ivuxolimab in advanced cancers. Study-wide findings and caveats: Partial responders dosed at 0.1-3.0 mg/kg displayed clonal expansion ranking among the lowest. Doses of 0.1 to 3.0 mg/kg were accompanied by clonal expansion of CD4+ and CD8+ blood T cells by week 6.

TCRdb's copy holds only in-frame clones and misses some; the assay was immunoSEQ multiplex PCR. In the table there are roughly 67,000 clones, roughly 80% of which are singletons. V lost 0 bases to trimming and J lost 2 bases, with 8 bases between them. This CDR3 region has 14 residues. Germline V lookup: CDR1 SGDLS, CDR2 YYNGEE. Systemic immunosuppression or a history of autoimmune disease excluded patients. As concerns this clone: Its specificity is unknown.

The chain combines TRBV9 with TRBJ1-1; D gene unclear. Material: CD4+ or CD8+ T cells sorted from blood, obtained in a trial of the OX40 agonist ivuxolimab. The origin of this receptor is an adult with an advanced solid tumor such as melanoma, head and neck, liver or kidney cancer. The CDR3 nucleotides read TGTGCCAGCAGCGTAGGGGGTATCAACACTGAAGCTTTCTTT. It encodes CASSVGGINTEAFF.